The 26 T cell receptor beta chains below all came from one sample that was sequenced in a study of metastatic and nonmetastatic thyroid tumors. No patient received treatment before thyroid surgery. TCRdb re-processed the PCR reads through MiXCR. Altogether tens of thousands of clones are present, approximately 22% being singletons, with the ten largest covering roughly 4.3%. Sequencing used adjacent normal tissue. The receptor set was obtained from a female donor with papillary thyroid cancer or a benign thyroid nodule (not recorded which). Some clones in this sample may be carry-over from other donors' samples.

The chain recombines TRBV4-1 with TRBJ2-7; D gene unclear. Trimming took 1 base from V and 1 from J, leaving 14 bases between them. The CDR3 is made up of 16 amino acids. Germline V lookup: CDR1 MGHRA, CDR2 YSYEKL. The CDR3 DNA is TGCGCCAGCAGCCAAGGATGGGCCTTAAATTCCTACGAGCAGTACTTC. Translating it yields CASSQGWALNSYEQYF.

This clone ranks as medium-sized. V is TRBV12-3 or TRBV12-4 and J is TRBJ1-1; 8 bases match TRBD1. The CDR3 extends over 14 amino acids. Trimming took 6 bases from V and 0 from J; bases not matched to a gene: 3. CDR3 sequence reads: CASSLGQVNTEAFF. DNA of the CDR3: TGTGCCAGCAGCCTGGGACAGGTGAACACTGAAGCTTTCTTT.

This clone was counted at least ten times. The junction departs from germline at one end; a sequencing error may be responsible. The CDR3 nucleotides read TGTGCCAGCAGTCAAGCACTAGGCACCGGGGAGCTGTTTTTT. Translating gives CASSQALGTGELFF. The chain employs TRBV6-1 and TRBJ2-2; tentative D call: TRBD2 (5 bases). The CDR3 has 14 amino acids. Germline V lookup: CDR1 MNHNS, CDR2 SASEGT.

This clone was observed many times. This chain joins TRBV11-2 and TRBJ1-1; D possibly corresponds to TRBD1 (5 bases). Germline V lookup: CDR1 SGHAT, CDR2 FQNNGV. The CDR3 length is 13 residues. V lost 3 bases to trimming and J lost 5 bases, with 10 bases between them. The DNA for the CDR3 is TGTGCCAGCAGCTTCAGGGTCAGGACTGAAGCTTTCTTT. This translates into CASSFRVRTEAFF.

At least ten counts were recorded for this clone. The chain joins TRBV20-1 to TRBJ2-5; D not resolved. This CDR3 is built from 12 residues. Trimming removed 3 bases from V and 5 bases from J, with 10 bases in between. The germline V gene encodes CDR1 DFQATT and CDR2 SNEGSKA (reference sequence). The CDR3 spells CSASNVLETQYF. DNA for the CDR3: TGCAGTGCTAGTAACGTGCTCGAGACCCAGTACTTC.

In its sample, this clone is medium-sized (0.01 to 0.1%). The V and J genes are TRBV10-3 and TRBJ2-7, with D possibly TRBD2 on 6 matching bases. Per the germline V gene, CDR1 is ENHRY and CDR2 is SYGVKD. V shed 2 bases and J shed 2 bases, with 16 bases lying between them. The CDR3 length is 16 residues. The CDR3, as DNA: TGTGCCATCAGTGAGGGGTCCTGGGACTCGGCCTACGAGCAGTACTTC. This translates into CAISEGSWDSAYEQYF.

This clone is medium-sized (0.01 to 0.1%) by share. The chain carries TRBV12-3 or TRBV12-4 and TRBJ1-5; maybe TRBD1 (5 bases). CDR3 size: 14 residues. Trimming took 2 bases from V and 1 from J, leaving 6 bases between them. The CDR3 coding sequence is TGTGCCAGCAGTTTAAGGGACAGCAATCAGCCCCAGCATTTT. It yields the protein CASSLRDSNQPQHF.

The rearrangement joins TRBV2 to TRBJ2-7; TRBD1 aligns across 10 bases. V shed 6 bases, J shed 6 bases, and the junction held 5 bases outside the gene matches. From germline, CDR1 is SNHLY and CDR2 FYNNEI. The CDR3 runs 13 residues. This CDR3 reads CASSGTGDGEQYF. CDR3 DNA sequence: TGTGCCAGCAGCGGGACAGGGGATGGCGAGCAGTACTTC.

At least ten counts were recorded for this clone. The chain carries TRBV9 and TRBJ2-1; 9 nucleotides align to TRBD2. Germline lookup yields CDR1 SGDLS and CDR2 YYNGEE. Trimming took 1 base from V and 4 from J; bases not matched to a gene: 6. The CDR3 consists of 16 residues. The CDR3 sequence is CASSVLRLAVYNEQFF. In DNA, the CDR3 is TGTGCCAGCAGCGTACTCCGACTAGCGGTATACAATGAGCAGTTCTTC.

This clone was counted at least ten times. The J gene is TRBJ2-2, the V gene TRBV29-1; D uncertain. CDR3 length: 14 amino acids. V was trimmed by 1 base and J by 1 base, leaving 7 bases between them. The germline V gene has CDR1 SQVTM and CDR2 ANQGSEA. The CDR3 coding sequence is TGCAGCGTTGAAGGCTGGGGGAACACCGGGGAGCTGTTTTTT. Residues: CSVEGWGNTGELFF.

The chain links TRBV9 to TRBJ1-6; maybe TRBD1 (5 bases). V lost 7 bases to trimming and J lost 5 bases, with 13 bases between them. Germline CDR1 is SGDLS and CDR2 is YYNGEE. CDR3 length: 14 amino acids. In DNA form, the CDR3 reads TGTGCCAGCTCGGGACCGGGGGATAATTCACCCCTCCACTTT. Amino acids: CASSGPGDNSPLHF.

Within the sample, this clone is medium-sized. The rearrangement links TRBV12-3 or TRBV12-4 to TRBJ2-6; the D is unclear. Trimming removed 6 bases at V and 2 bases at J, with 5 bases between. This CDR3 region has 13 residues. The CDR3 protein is CASRDAGANVLTF. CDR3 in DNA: TGTGCCAGCAGGGACGCTGGGGCCAACGTCCTGACTTTC.

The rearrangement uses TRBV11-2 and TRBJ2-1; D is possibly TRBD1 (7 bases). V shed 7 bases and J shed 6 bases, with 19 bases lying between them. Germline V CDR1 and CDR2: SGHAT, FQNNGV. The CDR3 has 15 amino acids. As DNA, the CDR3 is TGTGCCAGCATCCTGGCACAGGGGACTTTCAATGAGCAGTTCTTC. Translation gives CASILAQGTFNEQFF.

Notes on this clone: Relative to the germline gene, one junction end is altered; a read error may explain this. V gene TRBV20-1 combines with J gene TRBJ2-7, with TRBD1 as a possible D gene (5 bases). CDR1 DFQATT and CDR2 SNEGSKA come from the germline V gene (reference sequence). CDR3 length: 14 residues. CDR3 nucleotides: TGCAGTGCTAGGAACACGTGGGGCTTATACGGGCAGTACTTC. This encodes CSARNTWGLYGQYF.

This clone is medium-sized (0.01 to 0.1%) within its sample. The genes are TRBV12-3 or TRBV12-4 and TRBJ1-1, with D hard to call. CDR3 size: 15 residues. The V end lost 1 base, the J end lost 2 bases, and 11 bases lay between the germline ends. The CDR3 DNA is TGTGCCAGCAGTTTAGATCAAAGGAGCAACACTGAAGCTTTCTTT. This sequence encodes CASSLDQRSNTEAFF.

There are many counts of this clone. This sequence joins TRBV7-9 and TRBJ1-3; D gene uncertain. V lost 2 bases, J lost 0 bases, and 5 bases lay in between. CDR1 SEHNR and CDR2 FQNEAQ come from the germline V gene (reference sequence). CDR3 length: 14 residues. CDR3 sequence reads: CASSLQDSGNTIYF. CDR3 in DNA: TGTGCCAGCAGCTTACAGGACTCTGGAAACACCATATATTTT. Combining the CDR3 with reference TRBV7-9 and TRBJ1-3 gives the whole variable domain DTGVSQNPRHKITKRGQNVTFRCDPISEHNRLYWYRQTLGQGPEFLTYFQNEAQLEKSRLLSDRFSAERPKGSFSTLEIQRTEQGDSAMYLCASSLQDSGNTIYFGEGSWLTVV.

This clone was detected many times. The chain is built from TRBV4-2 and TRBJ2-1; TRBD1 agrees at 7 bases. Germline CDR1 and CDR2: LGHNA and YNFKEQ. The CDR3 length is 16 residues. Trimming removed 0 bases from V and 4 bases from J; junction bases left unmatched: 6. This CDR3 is CASSQEDRPGYNEQFF. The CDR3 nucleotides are TGTGCCAGCAGCCAAGAGGACAGGCCTGGTTACAATGAGCAGTTCTTC.

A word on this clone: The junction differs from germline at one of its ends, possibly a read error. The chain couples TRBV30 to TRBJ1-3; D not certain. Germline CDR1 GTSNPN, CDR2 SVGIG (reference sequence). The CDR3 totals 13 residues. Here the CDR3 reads CASKGYSGNTIYF. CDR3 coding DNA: TGTGCCTCCAAGGGATACTCTGGGAACACCATATATTTT.

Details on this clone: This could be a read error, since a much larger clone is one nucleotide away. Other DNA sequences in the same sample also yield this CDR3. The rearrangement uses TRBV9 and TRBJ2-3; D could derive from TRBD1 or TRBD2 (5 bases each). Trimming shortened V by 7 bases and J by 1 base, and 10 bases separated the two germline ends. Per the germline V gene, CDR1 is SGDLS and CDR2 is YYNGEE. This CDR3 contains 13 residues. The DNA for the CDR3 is TGTGCCAGCGGAAGAGGGGGCACAGATACGCAGTATTTT. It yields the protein CASGRGGTDTQYF.

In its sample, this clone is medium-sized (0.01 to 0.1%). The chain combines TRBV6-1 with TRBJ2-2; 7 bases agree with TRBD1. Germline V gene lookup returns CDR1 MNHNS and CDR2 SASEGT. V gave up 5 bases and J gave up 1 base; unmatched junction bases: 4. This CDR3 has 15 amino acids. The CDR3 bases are TGTGCCAGCAGTCTCTGGACAGGGAACACCGGGGAGCTGTTTTTT. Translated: CASSLWTGNTGELFF.

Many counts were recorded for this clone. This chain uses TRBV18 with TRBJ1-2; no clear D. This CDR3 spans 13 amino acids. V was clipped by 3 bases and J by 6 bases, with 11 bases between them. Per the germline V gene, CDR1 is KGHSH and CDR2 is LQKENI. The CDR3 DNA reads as TGTGCCAGCTCACCGCCCGGGTCTGATGGCTACACCTTC. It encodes CASSPPGSDGYTF.

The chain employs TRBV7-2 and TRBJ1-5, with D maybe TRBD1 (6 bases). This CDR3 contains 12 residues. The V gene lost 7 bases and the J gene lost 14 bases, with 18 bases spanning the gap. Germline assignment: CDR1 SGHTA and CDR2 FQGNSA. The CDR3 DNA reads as TGTGCCAGCACCTCGGGGGGCCAGACCAAGCATTTT. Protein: CASTSGGQTKHF.

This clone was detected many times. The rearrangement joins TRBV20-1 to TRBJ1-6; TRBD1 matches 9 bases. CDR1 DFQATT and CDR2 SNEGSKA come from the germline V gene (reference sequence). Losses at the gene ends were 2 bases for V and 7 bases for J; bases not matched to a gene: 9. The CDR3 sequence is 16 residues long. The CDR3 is CSARPTGGGGNSPLHF. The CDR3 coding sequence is TGCAGTGCTAGACCTACAGGGGGCGGTGGCAATTCACCCCTCCACTTT.

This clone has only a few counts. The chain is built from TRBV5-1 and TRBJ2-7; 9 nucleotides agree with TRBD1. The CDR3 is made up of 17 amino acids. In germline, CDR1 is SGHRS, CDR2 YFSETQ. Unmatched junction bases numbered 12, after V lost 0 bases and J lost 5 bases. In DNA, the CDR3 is TGCGCCAGCAGCTTGGCCGGGGGATGGGACAGGGTCAACGAGCAGTACTTC. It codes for CASSLAGGWDRVNEQYF. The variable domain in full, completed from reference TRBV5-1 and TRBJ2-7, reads KAGVTQTPRYLIKTRGQQVTLSCSPISGHRSVSWYQQTPGQGLQFLFEYFSETQRNKGNFPGRFSGRQFSNSRSEMNVSTLELGDSALYLCASSLAGGWDRVNEQYFGPGTRLTVT.

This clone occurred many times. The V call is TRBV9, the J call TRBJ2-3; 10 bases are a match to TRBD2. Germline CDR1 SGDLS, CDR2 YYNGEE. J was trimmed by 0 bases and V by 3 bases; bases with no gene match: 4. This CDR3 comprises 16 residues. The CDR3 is CASSGRLAGSTDTQYF. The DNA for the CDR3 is TGTGCCAGCAGCGGACGACTAGCGGGTAGCACAGATACGCAGTATTTT.

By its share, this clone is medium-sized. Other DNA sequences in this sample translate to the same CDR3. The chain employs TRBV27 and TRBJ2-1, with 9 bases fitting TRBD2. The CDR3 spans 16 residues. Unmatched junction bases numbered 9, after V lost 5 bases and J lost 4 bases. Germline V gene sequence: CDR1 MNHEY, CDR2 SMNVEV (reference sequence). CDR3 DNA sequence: TGTGCCAGCAGTCCACAGACTAGCGGAATATACAATGAGCAGTTCTTC. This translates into CASSPQTSGIYNEQFF.